This T cell receptor (beta chain) comes out of a study of CD8+CD57+ T cells in acquired aplastic anemia. As for the study in general: Roughly 3 ug was the average amount of DNA from sorted CD4+ and CD8+ cells.

CDR1 and CDR2 (germline): DFQATT, SNEGSKA (reference sequence). The CDR3 consists of 13 residues. V was pared by 4 bases and J by 8 bases, with 15 bases between. Both TCR beta VDJ combination and CDR3 sequence profiling were carried out. Genomic DNA was the template for this profiling. TCRdb independently ran MiXCR on the reads; one entry per CDR3 protein. The sample lists fewer than 85,000 distinct CDR3 sequences; around 70% were seen once. By flow cytometry, patients selected for sequencing had shown an expansion of CD8+CD57+ cells. The patients, all of them, had severe acquired aplastic anemia. The clonotype comes from a human donor with aplastic anemia. This chain uses TRBV20-1 with TRBJ1-5; no reliable D call. The sample was sorted CD4+, CD8+, or CD8+CD57+ T cells (not recorded which) from PBMCs. CDR3 protein: CSANSEGAKPQHF. The CDR3 nucleotides read TGCAGTGCTAACAGTGAGGGAGCGAAGCCCCAGCATTTT.